What follows are 16 T cell receptor beta chains derived from one specimen sequenced in a study of control samples from healthy donors and cancer patients. Only in-frame clones appear in the TCRdb table, and some are missing; sequencing was by immunoSEQ multiplex PCR. The table includes more than 95,000 clones, around 89% detected once. What was sequenced was PBMCs. These receptors were collected from a woman aged 45-59 years with colorectal cancer.

The CDR3 nucleotides are TGTGCCATCAGGCCGGGACTAGCTAACACCGGGGAGCTGTTTTTT. It specifies CAIRPGLANTGELFF. V is TRBV10-3 and J is TRBJ2-2, with TRBD2 identical over 9 bases. Trimming removed 6 bases from V and 2 bases from J; junction bases left unmatched: 4. The CDR3 is 15 residues long. Looked up from germline, CDR1 is ENHRY and CDR2 is SYGVKD.

The chain links TRBV4-1 to TRBJ2-5; TRBD2 aligns across 8 bases. Trimming cost V 6 bases and J 5 bases; bases outside gene matches: 8. Looked up from germline, CDR1 is MGHRA and CDR2 is YSYEKL. The CDR3 sequence is 14 residues long. CDR3 protein: CASRPREGQETQYF. As DNA, the CDR3 is TGCGCCAGCAGACCCCGGGAGGGCCAGGAGACCCAGTACTTC.

This sequence joins TRBV5-1 and TRBJ1-3, with D unclear. This CDR3 is 12 amino acids long. Germline CDR1 and CDR2: SGHRS and YFSETQ. V was clipped by 3 bases and J by 6 bases, with 7 bases between them. CDR3 amino acids: CASSSGPNTIYF. In DNA form, the CDR3 reads TGCGCCAGCAGCTCCGGGCCAAACACCATATATTTT.

The V gene is TRBV5-8, the J gene TRBJ2-5; either TRBD1 or TRBD2 may fit D (6 bases each). The V gene's germline CDR1 is SGHTS and CDR2 YDEGEE. The V end was cut by 3 bases, the J end by 4 bases, with 13 bases between. The CDR3 contains 14 residues. CDR3 residues: CASSSRTAGETQYF. CDR3 DNA sequence: TGTGCCAGCAGCTCCCGGACAGCGGGAGAGACCCAGTACTTC.

This chain uses TRBV28 with TRBJ1-2; weak D call: TRBD1 (5 bases). V dropped 2 bases and J dropped 0 bases, with 13 bases sitting between them. CDR1 is MDHEN, CDR2 SYDVKM, per germline. CDR3 length: 16 residues. Here the CDR3 DNA reads TGTGCCAGCAGTTTAGAGAGGGGTCGGTCTAACTATGGCTACACCTTC. Its protein is CASSLERGRSNYGYTF.

The V call is TRBV28, the J call TRBJ2-7, with a tentative D call TRBD2 (5 bases). In germline, CDR1 is MDHEN, CDR2 SYDVKM. This CDR3 has 12 amino acids. The germline V and J ends were trimmed by 3 bases and 3 bases, with 6 bases remaining between them. Here the CDR3 reads CASSFGSYEQYF. CDR3 sequence (DNA): TGTGCCAGCAGTTTTGGGAGCTACGAGCAGTACTTC.

The chain uses TRBV9 and TRBJ1-6, with D hard to call. The CDR3 covers 14 residues. Germline-derived CDR1 and CDR2 are SGDLS and YYNGEE. V was cut by 3 bases and J by 7 bases, with 11 bases left in between. CDR3 region: CASSGLSGNSPLHF. The CDR3 DNA sequence: TGTGCCAGCAGCGGTCTGAGTGGGAATTCACCCCTCCACTTT.

CDR3 amino acids: CASSLVPSGGPGTQYF. CDR3 nucleotides: TGTGCCAGCAGCTTGGTTCCTAGCGGGGGGCCTGGTACGCAGTATTTT. The chain joins TRBV5-6 to TRBJ2-3; 11 bases align to TRBD2. V was pared by 0 bases and J by 8 bases, with 8 bases of the junction left unmatched. The CDR3 has 16 residues. Germline assignment: CDR1 SGHDT and CDR2 YYEEEE.

This rearrangement joins TRBV10-2 to TRBJ2-1; D gene ambiguous. The CDR3 spans 11 residues. From germline, CDR1 is WSHSY and CDR2 SAAADI. Trimming left V 6 bases short and J 7 bases short, with 7 bases between. The CDR3 nucleotides read TGCGCCAGCAGCCCAGTAAATGAGCAGTTCTTC. It translates to CASSPVNEQFF.

The rearrangement uses TRBV7-9 and TRBJ1-4; perhaps TRBD1 as D (6 bases). There are 14 residues in the CDR3. Germline V gene data show CDR1 as SEHNR and CDR2 as FQNEAQ (reference sequence). Deletions cut 4 bases from V and 7 bases from J, with 13 bases between. The CDR3 coding sequence is TGTGCCAGCAGCTCGATAGGGGGAGTTGAAAAACTGTTTTTT. It is translated as CASSSIGGVEKLFF.

This clone was observed a few times. The gene calls are TRBV29-1 and TRBJ1-1; possible D gene TRBD1, 6 bases. Between the trimmed V and J ends, which lost 5 bases and 1 base, there was a span of 11 bases. This CDR3 spans 13 amino acids. Looked up from germline, CDR1 is SQVTM and CDR2 is ANQGSEA. The CDR3, as DNA: TGCAGCGTTCCCAAGACAGGGAACACTGAAGCTTTCTTT. Protein sequence: CSVPKTGNTEAFF.

J is TRBJ2-7 and V is TRBV19, with D perhaps matching TRBD1 (7 bases). Trimming pared 10 bases from V and 4 bases from J, leaving 23 bases between. Germline V CDR1 and CDR2: LNHDA, SQIVND (reference sequence). The CDR3 is 15 residues long. CDR3 sequence: CATKYSRGDRYEQYF. CDR3 nucleotides: TGTGCCACAAAATATAGCAGGGGGGATAGGTACGAGCAGTACTTC.

The gene calls are TRBV9 and TRBJ1-3, with D unclear. The length of the CDR3 is 17 residues. The V end was cut by 0 bases, the J end by 0 bases, with 13 bases between. Germline loops: CDR1 SGDLS, CDR2 YYNGEE. CDR3 bases: TGTGCCAGCAGCGTAGCAAGGCCGAAAAGCTCTGGAAACACCATATATTTT. It yields the protein CASSVARPKSSGNTIYF.

The chain recombines TRBV19 with TRBJ1-2, with TRBD1 identical over 9 bases. The CDR3 contains 16 residues. The trim removed 6 bases at V and 3 bases at J, leaving 11 bases unmatched. Germline CDR1 and CDR2: LNHDA and SQIVND (reference sequence). CDR3 region: CASSPFLTGGDYGYTF. The DNA of the CDR3 is TGTGCCAGTAGCCCTTTCTTAACAGGGGGCGACTATGGCTACACCTTC.

Written as DNA, the CDR3 is TGTGCCAGTAGTATAGCTGCCGGGACGGGTGAAAAACTGTTTTTT. Encoded protein: CASSIAAGTGEKLFF. The V gene is TRBV19, the J gene TRBJ1-4; a weak D match, TRBD1 (5 bases). Germline-derived CDR1 and CDR2 are LNHDA and SQIVND (reference sequence). V dropped 1 base and J dropped 7 bases, with 13 bases sitting between them. CDR3 length: 15 amino acids.

The chain recombines TRBV5-1 with TRBJ2-5; 11 bases line up with TRBD2. This CDR3 is 14 amino acids long. Germline assignment: CDR1 SGHRS and CDR2 YFSETQ. J was trimmed by 5 bases and V by 7 bases; bases with no gene match: 7. The CDR3 sequence is CASGTSGSRETQYF. In nucleotides, the CDR3 is TGCGCCAGCGGAACTAGCGGGAGTCGGGAGACCCAGTACTTC.